The 30 T cell receptor beta chains below all came from one sample that was sequenced in a study of metastatic and nonmetastatic thyroid tumors. Until they underwent thyroid surgery, no patient had received any treatment. TCRdb reanalyzed the PCR reads with MiXCR. The repertoire holds some 10,000 clones, with 28% as singletons. The sequenced material came from tumor tissue. These receptors were obtained from a male donor with papillary thyroid cancer or a benign thyroid nodule (not recorded which). Some clones in this sample may be carry-over from other donors' samples.

This clone was seen repeatedly, ten times or more. V and J are TRBV20-1 and TRBJ2-3, with TRBD1 matching 9 bases. J lost 0 bases, V lost 4 bases, and 14 bases had no gene match. Germline CDR1 DFQATT, CDR2 SNEGSKA (reference sequence). The CDR3 contains 18 residues. The CDR3 DNA reads as TGCAGTGCTACTGCCGGGACAGGGCTATTCCTTAGCACAGATACGCAGTATTTT. Translated, it gives CSATAGTGLFLSTDTQYF.

This clone was seen at least ten times. It may be a read error: a sequence one base away is much more abundant. V usage is TRBV12-3 or TRBV12-4 and J usage is TRBJ2-1, with TRBD2 as a possible D gene (5 bases). The CDR3 contains 12 residues. The chain's CDR3 is CASSHAAREQLF. DNA of the CDR3: TGTGCCAGCAGTCACGCGGCTAGGGAGCAGCTCTTC.

V is TRBV12-3 or TRBV12-4 and J is TRBJ2-5; the D is unclear. V was pared by 6 bases and J by 5 bases, with 7 bases between. The CDR3 runs to 11 residues. The CDR3 sequence: CASSLGETQYF. CDR3 DNA: TGTGCCAGCAGCCTCGGGGAGACCCAGTACTTC.

This clone is medium-sized within its sample. The J gene is TRBJ2-7, the V gene TRBV5-1, with D hard to call. V gave up 5 bases and J gave up 0 bases, with 3 bases separating them. This CDR3 spans 11 amino acids. In germline, CDR1 is SGHRS, CDR2 YFSETQ. The CDR3: CASRSSYEQYF. The CDR3 DNA is TGCGCCAGCAGGAGCTCCTACGAGCAGTACTTC.

This clone was observed a few times. A much larger clone sits a single nucleotide away, making a read error possible. This specimen includes other DNA sequences encoding the same CDR3. The rearrangement uses TRBV5-1 and TRBJ2-2; 10 bases are shared with TRBD2. CDR1 SGHRS and CDR2 YFSETQ come from the germline V gene. This CDR3 is built from 14 residues. The CDR3 region is CASSLSGRDGELFF. CDR3 in DNA: TGTGCCAGCAGCTTAAGCGGGAGGGACGGGGAGCTGTTTTTT.

The chain uses TRBV20-1 and TRBJ1-6, with 7 bases matching TRBD1. Germline loops: CDR1 DFQATT, CDR2 SNEGSKA (reference sequence). J lost 0 bases, V lost 1 base, and 3 bases had no gene match. The CDR3 totals 16 residues. The CDR3 DNA sequence: TGCAGTGCTAGAGGCAGGGGGAGCTCCTATAATTCACCCCTCCACTTT. Its translation: CSARGRGSSYNSPLHF.

Relative to its sample, this clone is medium-sized (0.01 to 0.1%). The V call is TRBV24-1, the J call TRBJ2-2; D gene uncertain. The CDR3 has 11 amino acids. The V gene's germline CDR1 is KGHDR and CDR2 SFDVKD. V lost 5 bases, J lost 9 bases, and 6 bases lay in between. The CDR3 region has the DNA TGTGCCACCAGTGGGAGCCGGGAGCTGTTTTTT. The encoded protein is CATSGSRELFF.

The J gene is TRBJ1-2, the V gene TRBV6-2 or TRBV6-3; D is unclear. The germline gives CDR1 MNHEY, CDR2 SVGEGT. V lost 0 bases, J lost 2 bases, and 4 bases lay in between. The CDR3 has 13 residues. The CDR3 loop is CASSYSDNYGYTF. The CDR3 DNA follows: TGTGCCAGCAGTTACTCGGACAACTATGGCTACACCTTC.

By share of the sample, this clone is medium-sized. J is TRBJ2-7 and V is TRBV28; maybe TRBD1 (5 bases). The CDR3 loop spans 15 amino acids. The germline CDR1 and CDR2 sequences are MDHEN and SYDVKM. Trimming shortened V by 2 bases and J by 8 bases, and 19 bases separated the two germline ends. The CDR3 DNA reads TGTGCCAGCAGTTTAACGGACAAGGGATTAATAAAGCAGTACTTC. This encodes CASSLTDKGLIKQYF.

The chain uses TRBV24-1 and TRBJ2-1; 10 positions agree with TRBD2. After removal of 4 bases from V and 10 bases from J, the junction contained 12 bases not matched to a gene. The CDR3 runs 16 residues. Looked up from germline, CDR1 is KGHDR and CDR2 is SFDVKD. The CDR3 nucleotides read TGTGCCACCAGTGACCATACCGGGACTAGCGAATGGGAGCAGTTCTTC. This gives the protein CATSDHTGTSEWEQFF.

This sequence joins TRBV6-2 or TRBV6-3 and TRBJ2-7, with D unclear. The CDR3 has 16 residues. The V end lost 0 bases, the J end lost 4 bases, and 16 bases lay between the germline ends. Germline assignment: CDR1 MNHEY and CDR2 SVGEGT. The CDR3 spells CASSYSSAARSYEQYF. The CDR3 DNA follows: TGTGCCAGCAGTTACTCGTCTGCCGCCCGTTCTTACGAGCAGTACTTC.

The chain has TRBV12-3 or TRBV12-4 and TRBJ2-7; D possibly corresponds to TRBD1 (5 bases). Trimming shortened V by 5 bases and J by 3 bases, and 8 bases separated the two germline ends. CDR3 length: 12 residues. CDR3 loop: CASSGDSYEQYF. The DNA of the CDR3 is TGTGCCAGCAGTGGAGACAGCTACGAGCAGTACTTC.

This clone appeared a few times. The V call is TRBV20-1, the J call TRBJ2-6; D might be TRBD1 or TRBD2, each matching 5 bases. The CDR3 runs to 16 residues. CDR1 is DFQATT, CDR2 SNEGSKA, per germline (reference sequence). Deletions cut 0 bases from V and 2 bases from J, with 11 bases between. CDR3 bases: TGCAGTGCTAGAGAGAGAGGGGTACCTGGGGCCAACGTCCTGACTTTC. As protein: CSARERGVPGANVLTF.

This clone qualifies as medium-sized (0.01 to 0.1%). V and J are TRBV5-1 and TRBJ1-1, with 7 nucleotides matching TRBD1. V shed 2 bases, J shed 3 bases, and the junction held 4 bases outside the gene matches. The CDR3 totals 14 residues. Germline lookup yields CDR1 SGHRS and CDR2 YFSETQ. This CDR3 reads CASSLGQVDTEAFF. Written as DNA, the CDR3 is TGCGCCAGCAGCTTAGGACAGGTCGACACTGAAGCTTTCTTT.

V gene TRBV30 combines with J gene TRBJ2-7; no firm D call. The CDR3 loop spans 13 amino acids. Germline values: CDR1 GTSNPN, CDR2 SVGIG (reference sequence). V lost 0 bases to trimming and J lost 5 bases, with 11 bases between them. DNA for the CDR3: TGTGCCTGGAGTGTACTTGTACCGGACGAGCAGTACTTC. Encoded protein: CAWSVLVPDEQYF.

By sample fraction, this clone is medium-sized. V is TRBV11-2 and J is TRBJ1-4; no reliable D call. CDR3 length: 15 residues. The germline V and J ends were trimmed by 0 bases and 5 bases, with 10 bases remaining between them. The germline V gene has CDR1 SGHAT and CDR2 FQNNGV. The CDR3 DNA follows: TGTGCCAGCAGCTTAGAGTGGCAGCTCAATGAAAAACTGTTTTTT. Translating gives CASSLEWQLNEKLFF.

This clone is medium-sized. The V and J genes are TRBV12-3 or TRBV12-4 and TRBJ1-2; the D gene is possibly TRBD1 (6 bases). V was cut by 5 bases and J by 3 bases, with 19 bases left in between. The CDR3 runs to 16 residues. CDR3 DNA sequence: TGTGCCAGCAGTCCAGCAAGGGACATCAGATACTATGGCTACACCTTC. Translating gives CASSPARDIRYYGYTF.

The chain recombines TRBV6-2 or TRBV6-3 with TRBJ2-3, with 7 bases lining up with TRBD2. Germline-derived CDR1 and CDR2 are MNHEY and SVGEGT. Trimming took 2 bases from V and 4 from J; bases not matched to a gene: 3. This CDR3 is 14 amino acids long. CDR3 residues: CASSYGRDSDTQYF. The DNA for the CDR3 is TGTGCCAGCAGTTACGGGAGGGATTCAGATACGCAGTATTTT.

The chain joins TRBV20-1 to TRBJ2-7, with D unclear. From germline, CDR1 is DFQATT and CDR2 SNEGSKA (reference sequence). CDR3 length: 16 residues. Trimming removed 0 bases at V and 6 bases at J, with 21 bases between. This chain's CDR3 is CSARDRVAPVKFEQYF. The CDR3 DNA is TGCAGTGCTAGAGACCGCGTTGCGCCGGTGAAATTCGAGCAGTACTTC.

The genes are TRBV4-1 and TRBJ1-1; no firm D call. CDR3 size: 14 residues. Trimming pared 1 base from V and 2 bases from J, leaving 8 bases between. The germline V gene encodes CDR1 MGHRA and CDR2 YSYEKL. In nucleotides, the CDR3 is TGCGCCAGCAGCCAAGTCGCCAGTAACACTGAAGCTTTCTTT. The encoded protein is CASSQVASNTEAFF.

This clone showed up many times. CDR3 loop: CASSLGRITQETQYF. The CDR3 DNA sequence: TGTGCCAGTTCCCTGGGACGGATTACACAAGAGACCCAGTACTTC. The genes are TRBV19 and TRBJ2-5, with D perhaps matching TRBD1 or TRBD2 (5 bases each). V lost 8 bases, J lost 2 bases, and 18 bases lay in between. The CDR3 loop spans 15 amino acids. Germline lookup yields CDR1 LNHDA and CDR2 SQIVND (reference sequence).

J is TRBJ2-2 and V is TRBV10-3; 7 nucleotides align to TRBD2. Germline V gene data show CDR1 as ENHRY and CDR2 as SYGVKD. This CDR3 is built from 17 residues. Losses at the gene ends were 5 bases for V and 7 bases for J; bases not matched to a gene: 16. The CDR3 sequence is CAISLGGLEGGDGELFF. The CDR3 DNA is TGTGCCATCAGTCTTGGAGGGCTAGAGGGAGGGGACGGGGAGCTGTTTTTT.

The J gene is TRBJ1-2, the V gene TRBV30; a possible D gene is TRBD1 (6 bases). This CDR3 comprises 14 residues. With 3 bases removed from V and 5 bases from J, the gap between germline ends came to 16 bases. Germline V gene sequence: CDR1 GTSNPN, CDR2 SVGIG (reference sequence). The CDR3 DNA follows: TGTGCCTGGAGCCTAATAACAGGGCCGTATGGCTACACCTTC. It is translated as CAWSLITGPYGYTF.

This clone has a count of ten or more. The rearrangement links TRBV20-1 to TRBJ1-1, with D hard to call. Per germline, CDR1 DFQATT and CDR2 SNEGSKA (reference sequence). This CDR3 region has 15 residues. With 3 bases removed from V and 7 bases from J, the gap between germline ends came to 21 bases. The chain's CDR3 is CSARGLLETEFEAFF. The CDR3 nucleotides read TGCAGTGCTAGGGGCCTTCTCGAGACGGAATTTGAAGCTTTCTTT.

This clone was observed a few times. This chain connects TRBV28 to TRBJ1-4; tentatively, D is TRBD1 (5 bases). The CDR3 is 15 residues long. Between the trimmed V and J ends, which lost 7 bases and 1 base, there was a span of 13 bases. Germline V lookup: CDR1 MDHEN, CDR2 SYDVKM. CDR3 protein: CASTSRQLTNEKLFF. The CDR3 nucleotides are TGTGCCAGCACCTCTAGACAGTTAACTAATGAAAAACTGTTTTTT.

This clone was counted between two and nine times. The same CDR3 arises from other DNA sequences in this sample as well. The chain is built from TRBV27 and TRBJ1-1, with a weak D call TRBD1 (6 bases). The CDR3 consists of 13 residues. Germline CDR1 and CDR2: MNHEY and SMNVEV (reference sequence). Trimming cost V 8 bases and J 5 bases, with 15 bases left between them. CDR3 sequence: CASQQGFWTEAFF. CDR3 coding DNA: TGTGCCAGCCAACAGGGATTTTGGACTGAAGCTTTCTTT.

The rearrangement joins TRBV20-1 to TRBJ2-7; tentative D call: TRBD1 (6 bases). The CDR3 consists of 14 residues. From germline, CDR1 is DFQATT and CDR2 SNEGSKA (reference sequence). V dropped 5 bases and J dropped 0 bases, with 14 bases sitting between them. The CDR3 coding sequence is TGCAGTGCTCCTCGCAGGGGATCCTCCTACGAGCAGTACTTC. It is translated as CSAPRRGSSYEQYF.

This clone has ten or more counts. This chain uses TRBV29-1 with TRBJ2-7; no reliable D call. Germline V lookup: CDR1 SQVTM, CDR2 ANQGSEA. Trimming took off 2 bases at V and 3 bases at J, with 5 bases between the two ends. The CDR3 totals 11 residues. The CDR3 reads CSVEFNYEQYV. DNA of the CDR3: TGCAGCGTTGAATTCAACTACGAGCAGTACGTC.

This clone counts as medium-sized (0.01 to 0.1%). CDR3 nucleotide sequence: TGTGCCAGCAGTCGGGTGTCCCAGGGTGCAAATTCACCCCTCCACTTT. It translates to CASSRVSQGANSPLHF. V and J are TRBV27 and TRBJ1-6, with a tentative D call TRBD1 (5 bases). V lost 5 bases and J lost 7, with 18 bases in between. The germline V gene has CDR1 MNHEY and CDR2 SMNVEV (reference sequence). This CDR3 spans 16 amino acids.

This clone is categorized as medium-sized. The chain couples TRBV9 to TRBJ2-1, with D hard to call. Germline V gene sequence: CDR1 SGDLS, CDR2 YYNGEE. V dropped 0 bases and J dropped 6 bases, with 7 bases sitting between them. CDR3 size: 13 residues. CDR3 residues: CASSVDNPNEQFF. The DNA for the CDR3 is TGTGCCAGCAGCGTAGACAATCCCAATGAGCAGTTCTTC.